What follows describes a single T cell receptor beta chain. Its matching antigen is unknown. The treatment: over 15 received Ad26.COV2.S at low or high dose, single or two shots; roughly five received placebo; per-sample allocation not given. On day 63 after the first injection, vaccine and placebo recipients gave samples. Participants' vaccine, an Ad26 vector, delivered Wuhan-strain SARS-CoV-2 spike. Produced via immunoSEQ multiplex PCR; TCRdb's table is partial and in-frame only. The sample carries 350,000 to 400,000 clones, 70% to 90% recorded once. With 1 base removed from V and 0 bases from J, the gap between germline ends came to 8 bases. This CDR3 spans 15 amino acids. CDR1 and CDR2 (germline): SGHTS, YDEGEE. This entry belongs to a study of Ad26.COV2.S vaccination and SARS-CoV-2 variants. Study context: Enrollment placed the donor in the COV1001 Ad26.COV2.S trial arm. The authors gave Ad26.COV2.S intramuscularly, either once or twice 56 days apart. Study-wide points: Following vaccination, spike-specific CD8+ and CD4+ T cell responses reportedly exhibited substantial breadth.

This receptor was identified in a person between 18 and 60 years old who received the Ad26.COV2.S COVID-19 vaccine or a placebo. Specimen: peripheral blood, collected in a trial of Ad26.COV2.S vaccine versus placebo. The rearrangement uses TRBV5-8 and TRBJ2-4; D is unclear. CDR3 nucleotides: TGTGCCAGCAGCTTGACACTACTAGCCAAAAACATTCAGTACTTC. Translation gives CASSLTLLAKNIQYF.